These 8 T cell receptor beta chains originate from one sample sequenced in a study of response to subunit inactivated influenza vaccine. A single record per CDR3 protein comes from TCRdb applying MiXCR to the RT-PCR reads. Among under 850,000 distinct CDR3 sequences listed, roughly 18% were seen once. Sequenced here: PBMCs from blood, sampled 5 days after vaccination. These receptors were obtained from a man aged 45-65 years who received an inactivated influenza vaccine.

This clonotype appeared many times. The chain couples TRBV10-3 to TRBJ1-2; the D is unclear. Trimming stripped 4 bases from V and 3 bases from J, with 9 bases between. CDR1 and CDR2 (germline): ENHRY, SYGVKD. CDR3 length: 13 residues. The CDR3 DNA follows: TGTGCCATCAGTGGGCCCCTCGACTATGGCTACACCTTC. Its protein product is CAISGPLDYGYTF.

The chain links TRBV16 to TRBJ1-6, with no clear D. The CDR3 has 14 amino acids. Germline CDR1 and CDR2: KGHSY and FQNENV. Trimming shortened V by 2 bases and J by 8 bases, and 10 bases separated the two germline ends. The CDR3 is CASSQQEADSPLHF. DNA of the CDR3: TGTGCCAGCAGCCAACAGGAGGCGGATTCACCCCTCCACTTT.

The chain uses TRBV11-2 and TRBJ2-5; unclear D gene. The CDR3 spans 15 residues. The germline CDR1 and CDR2 sequences are SGHAT and FQNNGV. V shed 2 bases and J shed 5 bases, with 15 bases lying between them. In DNA form, the CDR3 reads TGTGCCAGCAGCTTAAGTTACCGGGCCGGGGAGACCCAGTACTTC. Its translation is CASSLSYRAGETQYF.

This chain uses TRBV20-1 with TRBJ2-2; no clear D gene. V lost 1 base, J lost 0 bases, and 12 bases lay in between. Germline CDR1 DFQATT, CDR2 SNEGSKA (reference sequence). There are 16 residues in the CDR3. The chain's CDR3 is CSARGGQNANTGELFF. The CDR3 DNA reads as TGCAGTGCTAGAGGGGGTCAGAATGCGAACACCGGGGAGCTGTTTTTT.

The gene calls are TRBV4-2 and TRBJ2-3, with 8 bases aligning to TRBD2. From germline, CDR1 is LGHNA and CDR2 YNFKEQ. This CDR3 is built from 17 residues. V shed 0 bases, J shed 3 bases, and the junction held 8 bases outside the gene matches. This CDR3 reads CASSQDLGTRETDTQYF. The CDR3 DNA follows: TGTGCCAGCAGCCAAGATCTCGGGACTAGGGAAACAGATACGCAGTATTTT.

The rearrangement uses TRBV28 and TRBJ1-2; D possibly corresponds to TRBD1 (5 bases). Germline CDR1 and CDR2: MDHEN and SYDVKM. The CDR3 runs to 13 residues. V lost 6 bases and J 8 bases, leaving 16 bases between the germline ends. In nucleotides, the CDR3 is TGTGCCAGCAGCCTTCCAGGGATTCAGGGCTACACCTTC. This codes for CASSLPGIQGYTF.

This clonotype occurred a few times. V is TRBV12-3 or TRBV12-4 and J is TRBJ1-5, with D tentatively TRBD1 (5 bases). V was trimmed by 0 bases and J by 3 bases, leaving 12 bases between them. This CDR3 has 16 residues. As DNA, the CDR3 is TGTGCCAGCAGTTTAGCCTGGGACGGCAACAATCAGCCCCAGCATTTT. Amino acids: CASSLAWDGNNQPQHF.

This clonotype occurred a few times. The V gene is TRBV5-1, the J gene TRBJ2-2; 7 bases match TRBD1. Germline CDR1 is SGHRS and CDR2 is YFSETQ. Trimming took 1 base from V and 0 from J; bases not matched to a gene: 6. This CDR3 spans 17 amino acids. The CDR3 sequence is CASSLYTGQSNTGELFF. Here the CDR3 DNA reads TGCGCCAGCAGCTTGTATACGGGACAGTCGAACACCGGGGAGCTGTTTTTT.